This entry describes one TCR beta chain. Its specificity is not known. The data derive from a study of CD8 T cells in ankylosing spondylitis. Study findings and constraints: The clones that were linked to disease were reported to be significantly enriched in matched synovial fluid samples from ankylosing spondylitis patients. Made up of eight or nine highly homologous variants, a TCR beta motif appeared characteristic of ankylosing spondylitis blood.

The CDR3 is made up of 14 amino acids. V lost 7 bases, J lost 0 bases, and 11 bases lay in between. Germline V gene sequence: CDR1 MNHNS, CDR2 SASEGT. TCRdb re-called the 5' RACE reads through MiXCR, storing one row per CDR3 protein. The sample records 700,000 to 1,000,000 distinct CDR3 sequences, about an eighth being singletons. The TCR sequence derives from a male donor with ankylosing spondylitis. The specimen was blood, either unsorted or a sorted T cell fraction (not recorded which). The chain is built from TRBV6-1 and TRBJ2-3; D possibly uses TRBD1 or TRBD2 (6 bases each). Here the CDR3 reads CASTRGPSTDTQYF. In DNA, the CDR3 is TGTGCCAGCACTCGGGGGCCCAGCACAGATACGCAGTATTTT.